This entry lists 8 T cell receptor beta chains sequenced from one sample in a study of OX40 agonist ivuxolimab in advanced cancers. Library creation used the immunoSEQ multiplex PCR assay. TCRdb took this table from immuneACCESS and kept in-frame rearrangements with V and J called. Such tables lack part of the clones; where checked against another copy, unresolved V genes explain under half of the gap, and the rest is unexplained. For this sample the table gives tens of thousands of clones, of which around 85% were detected only once. The ten biggest clones cover less than 6.5% of the sample. The input for sequencing was CD4+ or CD8+ T cells sorted from blood, taken in a trial of the OX40 agonist ivuxolimab. All receptors come from an adult with an advanced solid tumor such as melanoma, head and neck, liver or kidney cancer.

J is TRBJ1-1 and V is TRBV5-1; 9 bases map to TRBD1. The germline gives CDR1 SGHRS, CDR2 YFSETQ. The ends lost 4 bases at V and 4 bases at J; junction bases unmatched: 2. CDR3 size: 13 residues. The CDR3 region is CASSDRGGTEAFF. In DNA form, the CDR3 reads TGCGCCAGCAGCGACAGGGGGGGCACTGAAGCTTTCTTT.

The chain has TRBV7-9 and TRBJ2-1, with TRBD2 matching over 7 bases. CDR1 is SEHNR and CDR2 is FQNEAQ in the germline V gene (reference sequence). CDR3 length equals 13 residues. With 7 bases clipped from V and 10 bases from J, the junction kept 10 bases outside the gene matches. CDR3: CASTGGEGGEQFF. CDR3 bases: TGTGCCAGCACGGGAGGTGAGGGAGGGGAGCAGTTCTTC.

The chain recombines TRBV19 with TRBJ1-2, with 9 bases fitting TRBD1. The germline V gene encodes CDR1 LNHDA and CDR2 SQIVND (reference sequence). The CDR3 is 18 residues long. The junction had 12 bases not matched to a gene; V was cut back by 4 bases and J by 0 bases. The CDR3 bases are TGTGCCAGTAGTAACCCTCGGACAGGGGCGACTACTAACTATGGCTACACCTTC. This sequence encodes CASSNPRTGATTNYGYTF.

This sequence joins TRBV4-2 and TRBJ2-1; 12 positions match TRBD2. CDR1 LGHNA and CDR2 YNFKEQ come from the germline V gene. The V and J ends lost 0 bases and 8 bases, in that order; junction bases with no gene match: 5. CDR3 length equals 16 residues. CDR3 nucleotides: TGTGCCAGCAGCCAAGACCCTAGCGGGGGGGCCGATGAGCAGTTCTTC. Protein: CASSQDPSGGADEQFF.

V is TRBV21-1 and J is TRBJ1-1; the DNA was not used to check the table's D call, TRBD1. TRBV21-1 is given as a pseudogene. The CDR3 is made up of 16 amino acids. As DNA, the CDR3 is TGTGCCAGCAGCAAAGTACAGGGCCAGGAGAACACTGAAGCTTTCTTT. This encodes CASSKVQGQENTEAFF.

This clone was found a few times. The V gene is TRBV19, the J gene TRBJ2-7; 11 bases fit TRBD2. Germline CDR1 is LNHDA and CDR2 is SQIVND (reference sequence). CDR3 length equals 14 residues. In DNA, the CDR3 is TGTGGGCACACTAGCGGGAGTGGCTCCTACGAGCAGTACTTC. This encodes CGHTSGSGSYEQYF.

The V and J genes are TRBV2 and TRBJ2-7; 8 bases align to TRBD1. This CDR3 contains 15 residues. V trimming: 6 bases; J trimming: 0 bases; junction bases outside the gene matches: 7. Germline-derived CDR1 and CDR2 are SNHLY and FYNNEI. The chain's CDR3 is CASSSQGASSYEQYF. In nucleotides, the CDR3 is TGTGCCAGCAGCTCCCAGGGGGCTAGCTCCTACGAGCAGTACTTC.

This sequence joins TRBV5-1 and TRBJ1-2; 9 positions match TRBD1. The CDR3 is 14 residues long. The ends lost 4 bases at V and 8 bases at J; junction bases unmatched: 9. Per the germline V gene, CDR1 is SGHRS and CDR2 is YFSETQ. The CDR3 nucleotides read TGCGCCAGCAGCGTCGGACAGGGGCGGGGGGGCTACACCTTC. Amino acids: CASSVGQGRGGYTF.